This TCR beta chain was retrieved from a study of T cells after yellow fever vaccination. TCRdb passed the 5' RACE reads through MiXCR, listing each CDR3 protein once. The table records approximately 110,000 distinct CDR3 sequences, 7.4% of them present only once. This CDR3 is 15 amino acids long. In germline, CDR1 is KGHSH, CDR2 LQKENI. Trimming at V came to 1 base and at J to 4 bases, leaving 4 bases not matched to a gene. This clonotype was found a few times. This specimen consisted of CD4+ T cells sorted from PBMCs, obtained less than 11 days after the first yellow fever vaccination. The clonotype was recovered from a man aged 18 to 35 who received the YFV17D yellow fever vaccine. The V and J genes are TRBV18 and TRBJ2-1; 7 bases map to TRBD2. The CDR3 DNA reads TGTGCCAGCTCACCACAACCTAGCGGATACAATGAGCAGTTCTTC. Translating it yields CASSPQPSGYNEQFF.